The sample holds a few counts of the clone carrying this T cell receptor beta chain. The antigen remains unidentified. Here immunoSEQ multiplex PCR was the method, and the copy in TCRdb shows in-frame clones only, minus some. The sample contains some 5,100 clones, around 69% of which appear only once. In germline, CDR1 is LGHNA, CDR2 YNFKEQ. CDR3 length: 17 amino acids. Germline trimming cut 3 bases from V and 6 bases from J; bases unmatched to any gene: 14. This specimen comes from a study of immune evolution from preneoplasia to lung adenocarcinoma. General study results and limits: Normal lung had highest clonality; later lesions appeared denser, more diverse. Top clone frequencies peaked in normal lung, apparently declining through invasive adenocarcinoma.

Between the mid-2010s and the late 2010s, patients underwent resection in Japan or China. Two lung cancer pathologists independently confirmed each histologic diagnosis. Sequencing was performed on FFPE adjacent normal lung tissue. The clonotype comes from a person of 80 years or more with lung adenocarcinoma. This chain links TRBV4-2 with TRBJ2-5, with 9 bases matching TRBD2. DNA of the CDR3: TGTGCCAGCAGCCAGGAAGGGGGATTAGCGGGGGCCCAGACCCAGTACTTC. Translated: CASSQEGGLAGAQTQYF.